Each of the 14 T cell receptor beta chains below was sequenced from the same sample in a study of T cell clonality in common variable immunodeficiency. Study-wide findings and caveats: Reportedly, TCR beta sequences from common variable immunodeficiency showed fewer deletions and N-nucleotide insertions.

No cognate antigen is known for these TCRs. Clones were read by immunoSEQ multiplex PCR, and TCRdb kept only the in-frame ones, dropping some. This sample carries under 20,000 clones, none of them present only once. The sequenced sample consisted of peripheral blood mononuclear cells. The receptors come from a human donor with common variable immunodeficiency.

This clone was recorded a few times. The read gets to within 3 residues of the CDR3 end, and the germline J gene fills in the rest. The chain couples TRBV6-2 or TRBV6-3 to TRBJ2-5; D gene uncertain. V was cut by 0 bases and J by 4 bases, with 3 bases left in between. The germline V gene has CDR1 MNHEY and CDR2 SVGEGT. The CDR3 has 12 amino acids. The part of the CDR3 DNA that was read is TGTGCCAGCAGTTACTCGCGAGAGACC. Translated: CASSYSRET. The complete CDR3 reads CASSYSRETQYF.

A note on this clone: The read terminates 3 residues before the CDR3 end, so the remaining end is supplied by the germline J gene. The V and J genes are TRBV30 and TRBJ2-7; 7 bases fit TRBD2. Per the germline V gene, CDR1 is GTSNPN and CDR2 is SVGIG (reference sequence). The CDR3 is made up of 14 amino acids. Unmatched junction bases numbered 5, after V lost 0 bases and J lost 3 bases. CDR3 sequence: CAWSVGSGVYEQYF. The DNA read from the CDR3 is TGTGCCTGGAGTGTGGGGAGCGGGGTCTACGAG.

This clone was seen repeatedly, ten times or more. With the read ending 3 residues before the CDR3 end, the germline J gene is used to fill in that end. This chain joins TRBV7-6 and TRBJ2-3, with no clear D. V was pared by 1 base and J by 2 bases, with 10 bases between. The CDR3 has 15 residues. Germline V gene data show CDR1 as SGHVS and CDR2 as FNYEAQ. The CDR3 reads CASSLVGTATDTQYF. CDR3 DNA (partial): TGTGCCAGCAGCTTAGTAGGAACAGCCACAGATACG.

Many counts were recorded for this clone. The missing CDR3 end, 3 residues past where the read stops, is filled in from the germline J gene. This rearrangement joins TRBV19 to TRBJ1-2; D may be TRBD1 (5 bases). Trimming cost V 0 bases and J 4 bases, with 18 bases left between them. Germline V gene sequence: CDR1 LNHDA, CDR2 SQIVND (reference sequence). CDR3 length equals 17 residues. The CDR3: CASSIDHGGSQTYGYTF. The CDR3 bases that were read are TGTGCCAGTAGTATAGATCACGGGGGGAGTCAGACCTATGGC.

This clone appeared many times. Read coverage stops 3 residues before the CDR3 terminus; the germline J gene supplies the remainder. The chain combines TRBV7-2 with TRBJ1-2; tentatively, D is TRBD1 (6 bases). Trimming cost V 5 bases and J 7 bases, with 14 bases left between them. This CDR3 has 13 amino acids. The germline CDR1 and CDR2 sequences are SGHTA and FQGNSA. The DNA read from the CDR3 is TGTGCCAGCAGCACAAGACAGGAAGGTGGC. Residues: CASSTRQEGG. The entire CDR3 sequence reads CASSTRQEGGYTF.

Many counts were recorded for this clone. The read gets to within 3 residues of the CDR3 end, and the germline J gene fills in the rest. This sequence joins TRBV7-3 and TRBJ2-7; 13 bases match TRBD2. The CDR3 contains 19 residues. Per germline, CDR1 SGHTA and CDR2 FQGTGA. Trimming removed 0 bases from V and 0 bases from J; junction bases left unmatched: 8. CDR3 bases read: TGTGCCAGCAGCTTAACGTTTTTACTAGCGGGAGGGACCTCCTACGAG. Its protein is CASSLTFLLAGGTSYE. From start to end, the CDR3 is CASSLTFLLAGGTSYEQYF.

This clone has more than one count but fewer than ten. The CDR3 DNA, read in part, is TGTGCCAGCAGCTTAGGGGCCTATAGCAATCAGCCC. This translates into CASSLGAYSNQP. The full CDR3 is CASSLGAYSNQPQHF. The chain employs TRBV5-6 and TRBJ1-5; D possibly corresponds to TRBD1 (5 bases). The CDR3 end lies 3 residues beyond the end of the read and is filled in from the germline J gene. The germline V gene encodes CDR1 SGHDT and CDR2 YYEEEE. The CDR3 totals 15 residues. V shed 2 bases and J shed 0 bases, with 9 bases lying between them.

Turning to this clone: The DNA ends 3 residues before the CDR3 does, and the rest of the CDR3 is filled in from the germline J gene. J is TRBJ1-5 and V is TRBV6-1, with TRBD1 matching over 9 bases. CDR3 length: 15 amino acids. Trimming took 4 bases from V and 7 from J; bases not matched to a gene: 8. Germline CDR1 and CDR2: MNHNS and SASEGT. The chain's CDR3 is CASSGGTGIRQPQHF. The sequenced part of the CDR3 DNA is TGTGCCAGCAGTGGCGGGACAGGGATTCGACAGCCC.

This clone was observed a few times. The chain's CDR3 is CASSYNSGRVDTQYF. CDR3 DNA, as far as it was read: TGCGCCAGCAGCTACAATAGCGGGAGAGTAGATACG. The rearrangement joins TRBV5-1 to TRBJ2-3, with 9 positions matching TRBD2. The sequence runs out 3 residues before the end of the CDR3; the remainder is reconstructed from the germline J gene. CDR3 length equals 15 residues. Germline CDR1 and CDR2: SGHRS and YFSETQ. The ends lost 3 bases at V and 5 bases at J; junction bases unmatched: 7.

This clone was observed a handful of times. The read ends 3 residues before the CDR3 terminus; that terminus is restored from the germline J gene. The chain uses TRBV6-2 or TRBV6-3 and TRBJ2-1, with 7 bases aligning to TRBD1. Looked up from germline, CDR1 is MNHEY and CDR2 is SVGEGT. This CDR3 region has 14 residues. After removal of 10 bases from V and 4 bases from J, the junction contained 10 bases not matched to a gene. Partial CDR3 DNA: TGTGCCATTTCCAGGGGGACACGTTACAATGAG. This translates into CAISRGTRYNE. Given in full, the CDR3 is CAISRGTRYNEQFF.

There are many counts of this clone. The read terminates 3 residues before the CDR3 end, so the remaining end is supplied by the germline J gene. This sequence joins TRBV7-6 and TRBJ2-7; 7 nucleotides line up with TRBD1. Germline-derived CDR1 and CDR2 are SGHVS and FNYEAQ. This CDR3 contains 12 residues. V lost 6 bases to trimming and J lost 6 bases; unmatched junction nucleotides: 5. The DNA read from the CDR3 is TGTGCCAGCAGTTCCGGACAGGTCGAG. It yields the protein CASSSGQVE. The CDR3 in its entirety is CASSSGQVEQYF.

Many counts were recorded for this clone. The read ends 3 residues before the CDR3 terminus; that terminus is restored from the germline J gene. The J gene is TRBJ1-1, the V gene TRBV7-2, with D hard to call. The CDR3 has 12 residues. Germline V gives CDR1 SGHTA, CDR2 FQGNSA. Incomplete CDR3 DNA: TGTGCCAGCAGCGCCCAGCGGGAGTTG. Amino acids: CASSAQREL. The whole CDR3 reads CASSAQRELAFF.

There are a few counts of this clone. Read sequence stops 3 residues before the CDR3 end, and the germline J gene provides the missing end. V usage is TRBV18 and J usage is TRBJ2-1; 12 nucleotides align to TRBD2. Germline CDR1 KGHSH, CDR2 LQKENI. V lost 6 bases and J lost 9; bases outside the gene matches: 9. The CDR3 loop spans 15 amino acids. The DNA read from the CDR3 is TGTGCCAGCTCTTCCGCTAGCGGGAGGGGAAGTGAG. This gives the protein CASSSASGRGSE. The full-length CDR3 reads as CASSSASGRGSEQFF.

Only a few counts were recorded for this clone. The CDR3 goes on 3 residues after the read ends, and that part is filled in from the germline J gene. The rearrangement links TRBV19 to TRBJ2-3; maybe TRBD1 (5 bases). With 7 bases removed from V and 2 bases from J, the gap between germline ends came to 19 bases. There are 16 residues in the CDR3. Germline V gene data show CDR1 as LNHDA and CDR2 as SQIVND (reference sequence). Incomplete CDR3 DNA: TGTGCCAGTATTCCTACAGGAGTCTACGCCACAGATACG. Protein: CASIPTGVYATDT. From start to end, the CDR3 is CASIPTGVYATDTQYF.